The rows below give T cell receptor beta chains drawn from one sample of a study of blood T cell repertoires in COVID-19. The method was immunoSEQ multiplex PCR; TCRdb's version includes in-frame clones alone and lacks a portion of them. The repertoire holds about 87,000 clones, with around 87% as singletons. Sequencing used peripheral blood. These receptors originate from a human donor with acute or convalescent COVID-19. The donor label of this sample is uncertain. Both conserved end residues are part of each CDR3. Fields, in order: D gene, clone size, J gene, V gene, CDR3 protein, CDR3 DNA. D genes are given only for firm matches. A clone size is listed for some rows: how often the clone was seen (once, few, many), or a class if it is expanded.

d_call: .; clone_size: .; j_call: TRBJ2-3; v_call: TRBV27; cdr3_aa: CASSLSVDPGDTQYF; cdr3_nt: TGTGCCAGCAGTTTAAGCGTCGATCCGGGAGATACGCAGTATTTT
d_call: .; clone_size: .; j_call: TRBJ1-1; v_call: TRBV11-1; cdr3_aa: CASSLNLPGVEAFF; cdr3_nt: TGTGCCAGCAGCTTGAATCTTCCGGGGGTTGAAGCTTTCTTT
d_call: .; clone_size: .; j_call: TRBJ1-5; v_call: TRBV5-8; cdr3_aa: CASSVGQYNQPQHF; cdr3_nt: TGTGCCAGCAGCGTAGGACAGTACAATCAGCCCCAGCATTTT
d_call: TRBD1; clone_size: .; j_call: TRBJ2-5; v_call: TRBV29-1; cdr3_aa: CSVDKTGKETQYF; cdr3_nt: TGCAGCGTGGACAAGACAGGGAAAGAGACCCAGTACTTC
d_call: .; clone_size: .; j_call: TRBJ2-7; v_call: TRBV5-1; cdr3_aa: CASRLGVAVSTYEQYF; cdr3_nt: TGCGCCAGCAGACTCGGGGTGGCGGTCTCCACCTACGAGCAGTACTTC
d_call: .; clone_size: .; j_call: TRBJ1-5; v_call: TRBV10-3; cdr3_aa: CAISESGGIQPQHF; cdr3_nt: TGTGCCATCAGTGAGTCCGGGGGTATACAGCCCCAGCATTTT
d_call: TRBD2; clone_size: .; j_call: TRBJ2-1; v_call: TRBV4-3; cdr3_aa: CASSQEPGLAPYNGQFF; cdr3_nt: TGCGCCAGCAGCCAGGAACCGGGACTAGCCCCTTACAATGGGCAGTTCTTC
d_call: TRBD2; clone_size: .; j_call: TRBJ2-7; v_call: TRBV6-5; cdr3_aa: CASSSLGLAGSYEQYF; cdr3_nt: TGTGCCAGCAGTTCCCTAGGACTAGCGGGCTCCTACGAGCAGTACTTC
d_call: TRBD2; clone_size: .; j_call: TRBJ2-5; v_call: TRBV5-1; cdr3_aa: CASSLAPAGGSETQYF; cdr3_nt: TGCGCCAGCAGCTTGGCCCCTGCGGGGGGTAGTGAGACCCAGTACTTC
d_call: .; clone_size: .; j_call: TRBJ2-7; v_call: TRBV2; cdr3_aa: CASKGASYEQYF; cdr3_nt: TGTGCCAGCAAAGGGGCGTCCTACGAGCAGTACTTC
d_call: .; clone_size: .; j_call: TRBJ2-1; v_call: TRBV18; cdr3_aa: CASQWQGGGYEQFF; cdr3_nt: TGTGCCAGCCAATGGCAGGGGGGCGGCTATGAGCAGTTCTTC
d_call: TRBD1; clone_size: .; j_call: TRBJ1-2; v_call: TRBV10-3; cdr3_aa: CAISDDSQGAPLTF; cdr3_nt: TGTGCCATCAGTGATGACTCACAGGGGGCGCCCCTTACCTTC
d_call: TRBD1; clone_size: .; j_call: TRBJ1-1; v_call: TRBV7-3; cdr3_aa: CASSSGQAGYTEAFF; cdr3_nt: TGTGCCAGCAGCTCCGGACAGGCTGGTTACACTGAAGCTTTCTTT
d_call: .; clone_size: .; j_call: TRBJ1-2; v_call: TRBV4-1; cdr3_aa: CASSQEDSPGGGYTF; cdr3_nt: TGCGCCAGCAGCCAAGAGGACTCCCCAGGAGGTGGCTACACCTTC
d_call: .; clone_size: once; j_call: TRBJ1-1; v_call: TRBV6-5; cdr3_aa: CASSFLYPGRLAEAFF; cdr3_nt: TGTGCCAGCAGTTTTCTTTACCCCGGCCGTCTAGCTGAAGCTTTCTTT
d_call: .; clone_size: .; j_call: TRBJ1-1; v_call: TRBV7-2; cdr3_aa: CASSLVHTNTEAFF; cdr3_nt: TGTGCCAGCAGCTTAGTACACACGAACACTGAAGCTTTCTTT
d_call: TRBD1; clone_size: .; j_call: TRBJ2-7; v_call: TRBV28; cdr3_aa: CASRRGGASYEQYF; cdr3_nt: TGTGCCAGCCGCCGAGGGGGCGCCTCCTACGAGCAGTACTTC
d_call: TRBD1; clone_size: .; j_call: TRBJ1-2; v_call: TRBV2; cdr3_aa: CASSSQGGNDGYTF; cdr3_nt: TGTGCCAGCAGTTCCCAGGGGGGTAATGATGGCTACACCTTC
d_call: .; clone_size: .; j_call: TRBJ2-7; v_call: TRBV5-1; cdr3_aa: CASSLGPPGGEQYF; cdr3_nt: TGCGCCAGCAGCTTGGGACCACCCGGGGGCGAGCAGTACTTC
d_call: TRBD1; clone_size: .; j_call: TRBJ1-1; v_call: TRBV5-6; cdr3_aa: CASSLRRGNINTEAFF; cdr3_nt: TGTGCCAGCAGCTTGCGCAGGGGGAATATAAACACTGAAGCTTTCTTT
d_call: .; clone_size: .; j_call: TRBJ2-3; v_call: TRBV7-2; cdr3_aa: CASSPGPRGSTDTQYF; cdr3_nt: TGTGCCAGCAGCCCGGGCCCTCGGGGTAGCACAGATACGCAGTATTTT
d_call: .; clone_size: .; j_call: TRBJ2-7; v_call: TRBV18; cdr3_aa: CASSPGYEQYF; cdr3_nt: TGTGCCAGCTCACCCGGCTACGAGCAGTACTTC
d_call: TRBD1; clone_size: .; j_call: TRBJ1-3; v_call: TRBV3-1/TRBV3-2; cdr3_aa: CASSHYRGAGNTIYF; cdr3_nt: TGTGCCAGCAGCCACTACAGGGGGGCGGGAAACACCATATATTTT
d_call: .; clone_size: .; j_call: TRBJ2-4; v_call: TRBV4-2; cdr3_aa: CASSLEQGNIQYF; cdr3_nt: TGTGCCAGCAGCCTGGAACAGGGAAACATTCAGTACTTC
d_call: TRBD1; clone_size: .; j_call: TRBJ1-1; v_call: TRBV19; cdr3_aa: CASSIGRTGPLNTEAFF; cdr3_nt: TGTGCCAGTAGTATAGGCCGGACAGGGCCGCTTAACACTGAAGCTTTCTTT
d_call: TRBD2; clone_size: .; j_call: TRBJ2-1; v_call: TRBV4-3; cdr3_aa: CASSQGSGGVNSYNEQFF; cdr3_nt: TGCGCCAGCAGCCAGGGTAGCGGGGGGGTCAACTCCTACAATGAGCAGTTCTTC
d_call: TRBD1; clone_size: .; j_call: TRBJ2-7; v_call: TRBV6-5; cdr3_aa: CASSSGQGRYEQYF; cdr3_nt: TGTGCCAGCAGTTCAGGACAGGGGAGGTACGAGCAGTACTTC
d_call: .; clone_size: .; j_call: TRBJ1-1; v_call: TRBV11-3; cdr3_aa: CASSLATGNTEAFF; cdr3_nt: TGTGCCAGCAGCTTAGCTACGGGGAACACTGAAGCTTTCTTT
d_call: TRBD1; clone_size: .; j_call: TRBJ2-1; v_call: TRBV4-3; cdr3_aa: CASSHQSGATGQGYNEQFF; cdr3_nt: TGCGCCAGCAGCCATCAATCTGGGGCCACGGGACAGGGCTACAATGAGCAGTTCTTC
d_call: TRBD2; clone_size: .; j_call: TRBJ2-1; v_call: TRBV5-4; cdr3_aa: CASSFRASGAYNEQFF; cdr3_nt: TGTGCCAGCAGCTTCCGCGCTAGCGGGGCCTACAATGAGCAGTTCTTC
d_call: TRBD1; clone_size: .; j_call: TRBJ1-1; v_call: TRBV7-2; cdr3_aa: CASSLVGSGGAAFF; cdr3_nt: TGTGCCAGCAGCTTAGTGGGGTCAGGGGGCGCTGCTTTCTTT
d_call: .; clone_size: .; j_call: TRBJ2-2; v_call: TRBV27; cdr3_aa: CASSLILGQVAGELFF; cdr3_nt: TGTGCCAGCAGTTTAATCTTGGGGCAGGTTGCCGGGGAGCTGTTTTTT
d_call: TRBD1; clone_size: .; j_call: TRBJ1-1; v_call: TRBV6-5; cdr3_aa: CASIELSGGRTEAFF; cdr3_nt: TGTGCCAGCATCGAACTCTCAGGGGGACGCACTGAAGCTTTCTTT
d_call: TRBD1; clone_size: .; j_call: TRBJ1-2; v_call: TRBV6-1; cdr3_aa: CASSESARGTGDSINTF; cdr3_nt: TGTGCCAGCAGTGAATCGGCGAGAGGGACAGGGGATAGTATTAACACCTTC
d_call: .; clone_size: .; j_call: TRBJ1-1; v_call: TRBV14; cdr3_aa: CASSLLTTGNTEAFF; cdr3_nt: TGTGCCAGCAGCCTACTCACGACAGGGAACACTGAAGCTTTCTTT
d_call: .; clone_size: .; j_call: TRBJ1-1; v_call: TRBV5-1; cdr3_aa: CASSQPQGHTEAFF; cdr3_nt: TGCGCCAGCAGCCAACCTCAGGGGCACACTGAAGCTTTCTTT
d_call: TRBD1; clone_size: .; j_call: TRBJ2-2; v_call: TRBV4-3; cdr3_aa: CASSQGPTGGIGELFF; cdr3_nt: TGCGCCAGCAGCCAGGGCCCGACAGGGGGCATCGGGGAGCTGTTTTTT
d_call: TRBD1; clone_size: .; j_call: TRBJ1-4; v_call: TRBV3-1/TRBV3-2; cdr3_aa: CASSQPHRGPTNEKLFF; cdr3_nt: TGTGCCAGCAGCCAACCTCACAGGGGACCAACTAATGAAAAACTGTTTTTT
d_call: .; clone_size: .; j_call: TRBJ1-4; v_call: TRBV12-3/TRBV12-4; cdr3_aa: CASSFQFNEKLFF; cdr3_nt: TGTGCCAGCAGTTTTCAGTTTAATGAAAAACTGTTTTTT
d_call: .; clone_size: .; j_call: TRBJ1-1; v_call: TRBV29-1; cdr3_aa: CSVVRGAEAFF; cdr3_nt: TGCAGCGTTGTTCGAGGCGCTGAAGCTTTCTTT
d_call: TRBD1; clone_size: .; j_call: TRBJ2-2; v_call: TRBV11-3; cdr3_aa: CASSLGTGERTGELFF; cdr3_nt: TGTGCCAGCAGCTTAGGAACAGGGGAGAGGACCGGGGAGCTGTTTTTT
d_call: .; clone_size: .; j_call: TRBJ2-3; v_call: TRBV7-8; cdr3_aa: CASSPLPLDTDTQYF; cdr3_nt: TGTGCCAGCAGCCCTCTCCCACTAGACACAGATACGCAGTATTTT
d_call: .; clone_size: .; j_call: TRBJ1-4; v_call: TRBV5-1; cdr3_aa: CASSLGSVWGREKLFF; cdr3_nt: TGCGCCAGCAGCTTGGGATCAGTTTGGGGGCGTGAAAAACTGTTTTTT
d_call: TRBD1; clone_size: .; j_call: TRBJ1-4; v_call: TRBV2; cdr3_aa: CASSSTGDEKLFF; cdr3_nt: TGTGCCAGCAGTTCGACAGGGGATGAAAAACTGTTTTTT
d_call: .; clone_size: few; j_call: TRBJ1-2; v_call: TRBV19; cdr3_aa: CASSQHIVAVGYGYTF; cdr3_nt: TGTGCCAGTAGTCAGCACATCGTCGCAGTCGGGTATGGCTACACCTTC
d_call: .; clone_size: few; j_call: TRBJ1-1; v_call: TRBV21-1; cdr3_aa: CASSNLQGSEAFF; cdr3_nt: TGTGCCAGCAGCAATTTGCAGGGGAGTGAAGCTTTCTTT
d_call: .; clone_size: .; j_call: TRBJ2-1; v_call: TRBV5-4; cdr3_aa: CASSLVGAFEQFF; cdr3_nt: TGTGCCAGCAGCTTGGTGGGGGCATTTGAGCAGTTCTTC
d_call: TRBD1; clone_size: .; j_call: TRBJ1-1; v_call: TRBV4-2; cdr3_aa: CASSQEGQTNTEAFF; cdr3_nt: TGTGCCAGCAGCCAAGAGGGACAGACGAACACTGAAGCTTTCTTT
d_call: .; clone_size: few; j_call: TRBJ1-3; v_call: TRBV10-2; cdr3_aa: CASSGSSRNTIYF; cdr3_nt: TGCGCCAGCAGTGGTAGCAGCCGAAACACCATATATTTT
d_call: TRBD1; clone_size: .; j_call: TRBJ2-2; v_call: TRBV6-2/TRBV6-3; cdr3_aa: CASSYGTGGIGELFF; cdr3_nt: TGTGCCAGCAGTTACGGGACAGGGGGCATCGGGGAGCTGTTTTTT
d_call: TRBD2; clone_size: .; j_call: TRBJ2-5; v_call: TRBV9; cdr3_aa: CASSVVAGPQETQYF; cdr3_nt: TGTGCCAGCAGCGTAGTAGCGGGGCCACAAGAGACCCAGTACTTC
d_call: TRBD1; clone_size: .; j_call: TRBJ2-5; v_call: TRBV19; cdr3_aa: CASASYRGSWETQYF; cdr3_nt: TGTGCCAGCGCTTCTTACAGGGGAAGTTGGGAGACCCAGTACTTC
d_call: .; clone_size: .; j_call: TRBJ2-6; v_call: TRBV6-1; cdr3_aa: CASSEALLGPGANVLTF; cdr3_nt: TGTGCCAGCAGTGAAGCGCTTCTGGGCCCTGGGGCCAACGTCCTGACTTTC